The sequence of this T cell receptor beta chain was determined in a study of cytomegalovirus exposure and HLA in healthy donors. Data came from immunoSEQ multiplex PCR; TCRdb stores just in-frame clones and leaves some out. The sample consists of 150,000 to 200,000 clones, 86% of them appearing once. This clone was observed once. V was clipped by 1 base and J by 6 bases, with 24 bases between them. The CDR3 loop spans 18 amino acids. CDR1 is KGHSH, CDR2 LQKENI, per germline. V gene TRBV18 combines with J gene TRBJ1-2, with no clear D. This TCR derives from a woman under 30 in good health and CMV-seronegative. Sequences were obtained from PBMCs. CDR3 protein: CASSPRFLRGSVVDGYTF. For the CDR3, the DNA is TGTGCCAGCTCACCACGGTTCCTTCGGGGAAGCGTTGTGGATGGCTACACCTTC. Complete variable domain (other parts from reference TRBV18 and TRBJ1-2): NAGVMQNPRHLVRRRGQEARLRCSPMKGHSHVYWYRQLPEEGLKFMVYLQKENIIDESGMPKERFSAEFPKEGPSILRIQQVVRGDSAAYFCASSPRFLRGSVVDGYTFGSGTRLTVV.